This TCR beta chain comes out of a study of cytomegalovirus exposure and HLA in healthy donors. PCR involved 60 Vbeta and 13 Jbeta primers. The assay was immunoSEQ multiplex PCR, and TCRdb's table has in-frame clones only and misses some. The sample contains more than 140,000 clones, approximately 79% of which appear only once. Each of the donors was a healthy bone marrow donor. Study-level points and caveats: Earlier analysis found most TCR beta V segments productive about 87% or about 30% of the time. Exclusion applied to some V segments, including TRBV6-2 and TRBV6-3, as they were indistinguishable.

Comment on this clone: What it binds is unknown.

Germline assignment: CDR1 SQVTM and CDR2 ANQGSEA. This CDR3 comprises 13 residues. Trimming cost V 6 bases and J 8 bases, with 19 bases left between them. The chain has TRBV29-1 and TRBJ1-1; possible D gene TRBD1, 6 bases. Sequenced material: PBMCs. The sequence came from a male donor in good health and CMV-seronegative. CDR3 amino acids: CSVLQGSTREAFF. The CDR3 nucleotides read TGCAGCGTCCTACAGGGTTCCACAAGGGAAGCTTTCTTT.